This T cell receptor beta chain was identified during a study of cytomegalovirus exposure and HLA in healthy donors. Background on the study: Unique TCRs numbering some 80 million, obtained from HLA-typed donors, made up an early data release.

Trimming shortened V by 3 bases and J by 5 bases, and 7 bases separated the two germline ends. The CDR3 contains 12 residues. Per germline, CDR1 KGHSH and CDR2 LQKENI. PCR used 60 Vbeta primers and 13 Jbeta primers. Profiling relied on immunoSEQ multiplex PCR, and the TCRdb table lists in-frame clones only, not all of them. The sample has fewer than 85,000 clones; approximately 74% are singletons. The sequence was collected from a man aged 35-49 years in good health and CMV-seropositive. The sequenced sample was PBMCs. J is TRBJ1-1 and V is TRBV18; D gene unclear. CDR3 residues: CASSPSTTEAFF. The DNA of the CDR3 is TGTGCCAGCTCACCTTCAACAACTGAAGCTTTCTTT.